A selection of T cell receptor beta chains follows, all from one sample in a study of CD8 T cells in ankylosing spondylitis. TCRdb independently ran MiXCR on the 5' RACE reads; one entry per CDR3 protein. The data hold some 250,000 distinct CDR3 sequences, with over 8.5% observed a single time. The sequenced sample was blood, either unsorted or a sorted T cell fraction (not recorded which). The receptors derive from a male donor with ankylosing spondylitis or in good health (not recorded which). Each CDR3 is given with its conserved first and last residue. A D gene is named only where the DNA matches it firmly. A row's size may be missing; if present it is once, few, many or a size class.

d_gene	abundance	j_gene	v_gene	CDR3aa	CDR3nt
NA	many	TRBJ1-2	TRBV5-5	CASSLGPTGRKYGYTF	TGTGCCAGCAGCTTGGGGCCGACAGGCCGCAAGTATGGCTACACCTTC
TRBD2	many	TRBJ2-3	TRBV7-9	CASSPLAGADTQYF	TGTGCCAGCAGCCCTTTAGCGGGAGCAGATACGCAGTATTTT
TRBD2	many	TRBJ2-7	TRBV20-1	CSARPGTSVSYEQYF	TGCAGTGCTCGCCCCGGGACTAGCGTTTCCTACGAGCAGTACTTC
TRBD1	many	TRBJ1-6	TRBV28	CASSLTGQGNSPLHF	TGTGCCAGCAGTCTGACCGGACAGGGTAATTCACCCCTCCACTTT
TRBD2	NA	TRBJ2-1	TRBV3-1	CASSQTSGGVVGEQFF	TGTGCCAGCAGCCAGACTAGCGGGGGGGTAGTTGGTGAGCAGTTCTTC
TRBD1	NA	TRBJ1-5	TRBV20-1	CSARGRTGLWNQPQHF	TGCAGTGCTAGAGGTCGGACAGGGCTTTGGAATCAGCCCCAGCATTTT
TRBD2	many	TRBJ2-2	TRBV6-5	CASSSQTSGTGELFF	TGTGCCAGCAGTTCCCAGACTAGCGGCACCGGGGAGCTGTTTTTT
NA	NA	TRBJ2-7	TRBV7-2	CASSSEEFREQYF	TGTGCCAGCAGCTCCGAAGAGTTCCGCGAGCAGTACTTC
TRBD1	many	TRBJ2-1	TRBV12-3/TRBV12-4	CASSPDRGPYNEQFF	TGTGCCAGCAGTCCCGACAGGGGCCCCTACAATGAGCAGTTCTTC
TRBD2	NA	TRBJ2-1	TRBV5-1	CASSLANSGYSYNEQFF	TGCGCCAGCAGCTTGGCTAATAGCGGGTACTCCTACAATGAGCAGTTCTTC
NA	many	TRBJ2-1	TRBV28	CASSSPTLRNEQFF	TGTGCCAGCAGCTCACCGACGCTTCGGAATGAGCAGTTCTTC
TRBD1	many	TRBJ1-1	TRBV10-3	CAISSVRTGETEAFF	TGTGCCATCTCATCGGTGCGGACAGGGGAGACTGAAGCTTTCTTT
TRBD2	NA	TRBJ2-1	TRBV5-5	CASSWGTRGSWDEQFF	TGTGCCAGCAGCTGGGGGACTAGGGGTAGTTGGGATGAGCAGTTCTTC
TRBD2	many	TRBJ2-7	TRBV5-1	CASSGAGTSGSYEQYF	TGCGCCAGCAGCGGGGCCGGGACTAGCGGGAGTTACGAGCAGTACTTC
TRBD2	many	TRBJ2-7	TRBV20-1	CSARLAGAYEQYF	TGCAGTGCTAGATTAGCGGGAGCCTACGAGCAGTACTTC
NA	many	TRBJ1-5	TRBV7-3	CASSSEPGQPQHF	TGTGCCAGCAGCTCGGAGCCGGGCCAGCCCCAGCATTTT
TRBD2	few	TRBJ2-1	TRBV7-6	CASSEGSSGDNEQFF	TGTGCCAGCAGCGAAGGCTCTAGCGGTGACAATGAGCAGTTCTTC
NA	NA	TRBJ1-1	TRBV28	CASSFILGGTEAFF	TGTGCCAGCAGTTTCATCTTGGGTGGCACTGAAGCTTTCTTT
NA	many	TRBJ2-7	TRBV20-1	CSAPGSQAYEQYF	TGCAGTGCCCCTGGATCGCAAGCCTACGAGCAGTACTTC
TRBD1	many	TRBJ2-7	TRBV29-1	CSVLVSDRGRIGVEQYF	TGCAGCGTTCTAGTTTCGGACAGGGGGCGAATTGGGGTCGAGCAGTACTTC
TRBD2	NA	TRBJ2-1	TRBV7-2	CASSLGLLAGDNEQFF	TGTGCCAGCAGCTTAGGTTTACTAGCGGGAGACAATGAGCAGTTCTTC
NA	many	TRBJ1-1	TRBV4-1	CASSGPLRNTEAFF	TGCGCCAGCAGTGGACCTCTTCGGAACACTGAAGCTTTCTTT
NA	many	TRBJ2-3	TRBV20-1	CSARIPQVWASTDTQYF	TGCAGTGCTCGAATCCCCCAGGTTTGGGCTAGCACAGATACGCAGTATTTT
TRBD2	many	TRBJ2-7	TRBV11-2	CASSPRGLASVSYEQYF	TGTGCCAGCAGCCCCCGGGGACTAGCGTCAGTTTCCTACGAGCAGTACTTC
NA	few	TRBJ2-3	TRBV7-8	CASSSHFDTQYF	TGTGCCAGCAGCTCCCACTTCGATACGCAGTATTTT
TRBD2	few	TRBJ2-5	TRBV28	CASSFYQLAIQETQYF	TGTGCCAGCAGTTTTTACCAACTAGCGATTCAAGAGACCCAGTACTTC
NA	many	TRBJ2-7	TRBV5-1	CASSLGQGDYEQYF	TGCGCCAGCAGCTTGGGGCAGGGAGACTACGAGCAGTACTTC
TRBD2	NA	TRBJ2-7	TRBV4-1	CASSPREGLEQYF	TGCGCCAGCAGCCCCAGGGAGGGACTCGAGCAGTACTTC
NA	many	TRBJ1-1	TRBV12-3/TRBV12-4	CASTPRGPGSEAFF	TGTGCCAGCACCCCTCGGGGGCCCGGGAGTGAAGCTTTCTTT
NA	NA	TRBJ2-7	TRBV19	CASSPHALIPYEQYF	TGTGCCAGTAGCCCTCACGCCCTAATTCCATACGAGCAGTACTTC
TRBD1	NA	TRBJ2-5	TRBV20-1	CSAQGVGQGETQYF	TGCAGTGCCCAGGGCGTTGGACAGGGAGAGACCCAGTACTTC
TRBD2	many	TRBJ2-2	TRBV3-1	CASSYGTSGPGGELFF	TGTGCCAGCAGCTACGGGACTAGCGGGCCAGGAGGGGAGCTGTTTTTT
TRBD2	many	TRBJ2-1	TRBV5-1	CASSFNRLAVTNEQFF	TGCGCCAGCAGCTTTAATCGACTAGCGGTCACCAATGAGCAGTTCTTC
NA	many	TRBJ2-3	TRBV5-1	CASSLPRTSTDTQYF	TGCGCCAGCAGCTTGCCCCGTACTAGCACAGATACGCAGTATTTT
NA	NA	TRBJ2-7	TRBV28	CASRLAGLEEQYF	TGTGCCAGCAGGTTAGCCGGGCTTGAGGAGCAGTACTTC
TRBD2	many	TRBJ2-7	TRBV12-3/TRBV12-4	CASSFGGIRYEQYF	TGTGCCAGCAGCTTCGGGGGGATTCGCTACGAGCAGTACTTC